This T cell receptor (beta chain) was sequenced during a study of shared clonotypes between healthy human individuals. Libraries were prepared by immunoSEQ multiplex PCR; TCRdb keeps only in-frame clonotypes and omits some of them. The sample lists roughly 2.2 million clones, more than 80% occurring once. All donors qualified as healthy HIV-negative adults and had experienced no recent acute infections or vaccinations. Study outcomes and limitations: Compared with memory subsets, naive subsets generally had larger estimated richness. Sorted-subset sequencing, rarefaction showed, was incomplete despite large depth.

On this clone itself: No antigen is known for it.

Sequenced sample: naive CD4+ T cells from PBMCs. Noted subset: CD45RA+ positively selected. The source is a man aged 18 to 29 in good health. Some clones in this sample may be carry-over from other donors' samples.

CDR3 nucleotide sequence: TGTGCCAGCAGCTTAGCGTACGGTATTAGCGGGAGAAGCTACGAGCAGTACTTC. Translated, it gives CASSLAYGISGRSYEQYF. The chain carries TRBV7-9 and TRBJ2-7; 9 nucleotides line up with TRBD2. Per germline, CDR1 SEHNR and CDR2 FQNEAQ (reference sequence). The CDR3 has 18 amino acids. J was trimmed by 3 bases and V by 0 bases; bases with no gene match: 12. Full variable domain (outside the CDR3, taken from reference TRBV7-9 and TRBJ2-7): DTGVSQNPRHKITKRGQNVTFRCDPISEHNRLYWYRQTLGQGPEFLTYFQNEAQLEKSRLLSDRFSAERPKGSFSTLEIQRTEQGDSAMYLCASSLAYGISGRSYEQYFGPGTRLTVT.